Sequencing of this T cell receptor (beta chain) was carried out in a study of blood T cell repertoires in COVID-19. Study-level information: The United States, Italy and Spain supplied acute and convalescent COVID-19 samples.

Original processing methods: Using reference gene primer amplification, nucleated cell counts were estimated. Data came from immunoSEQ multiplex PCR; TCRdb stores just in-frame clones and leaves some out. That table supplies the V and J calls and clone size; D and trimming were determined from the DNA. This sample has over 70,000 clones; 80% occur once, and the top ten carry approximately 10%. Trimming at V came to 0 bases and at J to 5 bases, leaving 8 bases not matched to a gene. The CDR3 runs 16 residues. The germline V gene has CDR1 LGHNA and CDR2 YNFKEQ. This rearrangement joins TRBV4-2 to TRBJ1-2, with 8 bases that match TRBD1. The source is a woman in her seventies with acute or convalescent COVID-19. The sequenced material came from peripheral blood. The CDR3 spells CASSQDGGGTGYGYTF. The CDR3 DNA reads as TGTGCCAGCAGCCAAGATGGGGGCGGGACAGGATATGGCTACACCTTC.